In its sample, the clone carrying this TCR beta chain was seen many times. TCRdb reassembled clones from the PCR reads with MiXCR. The sample shows under 45,000 clones, around a sixth of them seen only once. These data come from a study of metastatic and nonmetastatic thyroid tumors. Study-level background: Across blood and tumor or nodule tissue, repertoires from malignant and benign thyroid patients were compared with one another.

No patient had received any treatment before thyroid surgery. The V and J ends lost 3 bases and 10 bases respectively, with 18 bases between them. The germline V gene has CDR1 LGHDT and CDR2 YNNKEL (reference sequence). The CDR3 extends over 14 amino acids. Sequencing was performed on tumor tissue. The chain joins TRBV3-1 to TRBJ1-1; TRBD1 is a possible D gene (5 bases). The receptor's source is a female donor with papillary thyroid cancer or a benign thyroid nodule (not recorded which). Some clones in this sample may be carry-over from other donors' samples. The CDR3 DNA follows: TGTGCCAGCAGCCAGATTTTAGGGACGGATCCAGCTTTCTTT. Translation: CASSQILGTDPAFF.